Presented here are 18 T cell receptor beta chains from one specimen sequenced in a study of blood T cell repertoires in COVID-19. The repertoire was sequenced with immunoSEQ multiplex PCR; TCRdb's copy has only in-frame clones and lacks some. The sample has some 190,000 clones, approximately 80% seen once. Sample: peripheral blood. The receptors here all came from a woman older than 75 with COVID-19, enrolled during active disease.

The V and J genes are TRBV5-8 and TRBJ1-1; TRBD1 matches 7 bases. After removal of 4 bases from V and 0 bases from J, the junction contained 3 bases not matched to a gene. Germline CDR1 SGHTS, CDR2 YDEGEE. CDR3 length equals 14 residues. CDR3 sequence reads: CASSPGQMNTEAFF. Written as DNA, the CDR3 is TGTGCCAGCAGCCCGGGACAGATGAACACTGAAGCTTTCTTT.

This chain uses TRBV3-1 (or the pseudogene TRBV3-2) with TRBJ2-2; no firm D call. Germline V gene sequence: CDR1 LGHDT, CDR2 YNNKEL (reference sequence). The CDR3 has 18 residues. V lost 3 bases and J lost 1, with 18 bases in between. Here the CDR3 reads CASSHSQLVLMNTGELFF. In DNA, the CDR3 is TGTGCCAGCAGCCACTCACAGCTTGTACTTATGAACACCGGGGAGCTGTTTTTT.

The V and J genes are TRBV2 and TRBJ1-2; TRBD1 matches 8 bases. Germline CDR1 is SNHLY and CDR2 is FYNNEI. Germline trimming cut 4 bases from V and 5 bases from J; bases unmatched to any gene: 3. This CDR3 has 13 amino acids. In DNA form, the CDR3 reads TGTGCCAGCAGTGGTACAGGGGGTTATGGCTACACCTTC. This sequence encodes CASSGTGGYGYTF.

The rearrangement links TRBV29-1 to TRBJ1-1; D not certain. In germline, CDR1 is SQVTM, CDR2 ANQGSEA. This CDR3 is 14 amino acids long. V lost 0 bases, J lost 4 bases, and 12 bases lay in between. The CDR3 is CSVEDPNPSTEAFF. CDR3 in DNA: TGCAGCGTTGAAGATCCCAATCCCAGCACTGAAGCTTTCTTT.

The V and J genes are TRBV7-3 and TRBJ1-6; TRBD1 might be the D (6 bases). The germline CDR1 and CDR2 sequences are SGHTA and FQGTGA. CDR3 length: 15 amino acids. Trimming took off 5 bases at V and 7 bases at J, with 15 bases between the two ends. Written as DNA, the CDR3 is TGTGCCAGCAGCGCGAGCGGACAGAAGAATTCACCCCTCCACTTT. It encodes CASSASGQKNSPLHF.

The CDR3 protein is CASSTYRGKGYGYTF. The CDR3, as DNA: TGTGCCAGCAGTACATACAGGGGGAAGGGCTATGGCTACACCTTC. The chain uses TRBV27 and TRBJ1-2; the match to TRBD1 covers 8 bases. Germline assignment: CDR1 MNHEY and CDR2 SMNVEV (reference sequence). J gave up 4 bases and V 5 bases, and 9 bases lay outside the gene matches. The CDR3 loop spans 15 amino acids.

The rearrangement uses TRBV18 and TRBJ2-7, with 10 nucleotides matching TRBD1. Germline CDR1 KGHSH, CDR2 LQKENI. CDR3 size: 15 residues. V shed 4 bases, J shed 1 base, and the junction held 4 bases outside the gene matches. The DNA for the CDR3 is TGTGCCAGCTCACGACAGGGGGCGTTATCCTACGAGCAGTACTTC. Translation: CASSRQGALSYEQYF.

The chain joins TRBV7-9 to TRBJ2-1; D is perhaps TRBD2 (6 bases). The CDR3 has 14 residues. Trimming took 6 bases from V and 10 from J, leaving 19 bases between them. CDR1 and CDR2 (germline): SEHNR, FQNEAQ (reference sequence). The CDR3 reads CASSPTGGIREQFF. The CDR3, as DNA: TGTGCCAGCAGTCCCACCGGGGGTATTAGGGAGCAGTTCTTC. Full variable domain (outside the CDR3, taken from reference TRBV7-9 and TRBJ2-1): DTGVSQNPRHKITKRGQNVTFRCDPISEHNRLYWYRQTLGQGPEFLTYFQNEAQLEKSRLLSDRFSAERPKGSFSTLEIQRTEQGDSAMYLCASSPTGGIREQFFGPGTRLTVL.

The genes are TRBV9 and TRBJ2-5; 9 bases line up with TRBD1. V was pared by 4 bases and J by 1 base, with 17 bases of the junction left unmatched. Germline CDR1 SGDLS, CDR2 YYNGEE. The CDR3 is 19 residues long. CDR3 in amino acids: CASSTQPPDRGTIQETQYF. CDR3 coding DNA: TGTGCCAGCAGCACCCAACCACCCGACAGGGGGACCATCCAAGAGACCCAGTACTTC.

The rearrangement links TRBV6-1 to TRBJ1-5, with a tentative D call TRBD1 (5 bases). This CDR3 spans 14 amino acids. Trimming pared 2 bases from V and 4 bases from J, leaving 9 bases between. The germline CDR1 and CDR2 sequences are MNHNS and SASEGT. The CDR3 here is CASSEQGTNQPQHF. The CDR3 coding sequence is TGTGCCAGCAGTGAACAGGGTACGAATCAGCCCCAGCATTTT.

CDR3 DNA sequence: TGTGCCAGCAGCGTGGATCCAGGGAATACTGGAAACACCATATATTTT. Protein product: CASSVDPGNTGNTIYF. This chain connects TRBV9 to TRBJ1-3; possible D gene TRBD1, 5 bases. CDR3 size: 16 residues. Germline lookup yields CDR1 SGDLS and CDR2 YYNGEE. The V and J ends lost 2 bases and 2 bases respectively, with 14 bases between them.

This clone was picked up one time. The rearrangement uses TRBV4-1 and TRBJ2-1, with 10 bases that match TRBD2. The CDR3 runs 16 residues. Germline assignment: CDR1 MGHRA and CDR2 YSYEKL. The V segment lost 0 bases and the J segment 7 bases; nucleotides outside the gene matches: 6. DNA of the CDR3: TGCGCCAGCAGCCAAGATCGGCTAGCGGGAGTTAATGAGCAGTTCTTC. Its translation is CASSQDRLAGVNEQFF.

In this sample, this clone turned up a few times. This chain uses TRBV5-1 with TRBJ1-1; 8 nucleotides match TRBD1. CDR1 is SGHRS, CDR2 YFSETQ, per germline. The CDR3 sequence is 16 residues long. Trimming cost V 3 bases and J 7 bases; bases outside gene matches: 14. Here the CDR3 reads CASSSPDRGRLGEAFF. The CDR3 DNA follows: TGCGCCAGCAGCTCGCCCGACAGGGGTCGTTTAGGTGAAGCTTTCTTT. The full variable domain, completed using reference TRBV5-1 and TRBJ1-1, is KAGVTQTPRYLIKTRGQQVTLSCSPISGHRSVSWYQQTPGQGLQFLFEYFSETQRNKGNFPGRFSGRQFSNSRSEMNVSTLELGDSALYLCASSSPDRGRLGEAFFGQGTRLTVV.

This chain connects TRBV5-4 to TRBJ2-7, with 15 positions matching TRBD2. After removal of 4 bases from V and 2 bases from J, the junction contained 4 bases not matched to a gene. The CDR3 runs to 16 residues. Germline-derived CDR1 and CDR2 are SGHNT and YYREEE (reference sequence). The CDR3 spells CASSRTSGGETYEQYF. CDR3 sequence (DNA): TGTGCCAGCAGCCGGACTAGCGGGGGGGAAACCTACGAGCAGTACTTC.

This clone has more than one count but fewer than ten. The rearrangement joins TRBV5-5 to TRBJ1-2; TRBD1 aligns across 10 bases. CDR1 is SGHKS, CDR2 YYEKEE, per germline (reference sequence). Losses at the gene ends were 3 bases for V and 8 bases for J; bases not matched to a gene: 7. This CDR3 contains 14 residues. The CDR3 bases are TGTGCCAGCAGCTGGGACAGGGGCCGGGACGGCTACACCTTC. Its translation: CASSWDRGRDGYTF.

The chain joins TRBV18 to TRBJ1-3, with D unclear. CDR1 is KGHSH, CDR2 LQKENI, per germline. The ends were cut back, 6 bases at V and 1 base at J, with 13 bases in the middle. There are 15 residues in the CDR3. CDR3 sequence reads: CASSPRTASGNTIYF. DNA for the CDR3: TGTGCCAGCTCCCCGAGGACTGCTTCTGGAAACACCATATATTTT.

The CDR3: CASRSNRDSRNQPQHF. CDR3 DNA sequence: TGTGCCAGCAGGTCTAACCGGGACAGTCGAAATCAGCCCCAGCATTTT. The genes are TRBV6-6 and TRBJ1-5; 7 nucleotides line up with TRBD1. Germline loops: CDR1 MNHNY, CDR2 SVGAGI (reference sequence). This CDR3 is built from 16 residues. V was pared by 6 bases and J by 4 bases, with 12 bases of the junction left unmatched.

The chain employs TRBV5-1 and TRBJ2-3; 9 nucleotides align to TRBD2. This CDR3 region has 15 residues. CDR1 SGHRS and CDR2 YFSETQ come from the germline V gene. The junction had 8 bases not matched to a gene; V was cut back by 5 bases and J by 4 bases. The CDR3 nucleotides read TGCGCCAGCAGTCGCGGGGGGGCCATAGCAGATACGCAGTATTTT. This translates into CASSRGGAIADTQYF.